The 13 T cell receptor beta chains presented below share a single source sample, sequenced in a study of blood T cells in healthy people across ages (dated by TCRdb to the mid-2010s). The library relied on 5' RACE. The sequencing machine was an Illumina HiSeq 2500. A second PCR of about 6 to 11 cycles was performed with a sample-barcoded 5' primer and a J-beta primer mix. TCRdb cleaned the public reads at Q25 with fastp, built clones with MiXCR and kept in-frame beta chains. Each entry merges the rows of one CDR3 protein and shows their most common DNA and genes. The sample records 1.5 million to 2 million distinct CDR3 sequences, around 50% of which are singletons. More than 2% of the sample is in the top ten clones. What was sequenced was blood. The receptors here all came from a woman in her thirties or forties in good health.

The rearrangement joins TRBV5-1 to TRBJ2-1; 7 bases are shared with TRBD1. Germline values: CDR1 SGHRS, CDR2 YFSETQ. The CDR3 runs to 13 residues. V shed 4 bases and J 10 bases; nucleotides not matched to a gene: 8. The CDR3 nucleotides read TGCGCCAGCAGCCCCCATAGGGGGCACGAGCAGTTCTTC. Protein product: CASSPHRGHEQFF.

The chain recombines TRBV4-3 with TRBJ1-6; the D gene is possibly TRBD1 (5 bases). Per germline, CDR1 LGHNA and CDR2 YSLEER. The CDR3 consists of 15 residues. Trimming took 1 base from V and 10 from J, leaving 14 bases between them. The CDR3 region is CASSQGRGANSPLHF. DNA of the CDR3: TGCGCCAGCAGCCAAGGAAGAGGGGCCAACTCACCCCTCCACTTT.

This clonotype showed up just once. This rearrangement joins TRBV7-2 to TRBJ1-5; TRBD1 is a possible D gene (5 bases). Germline values: CDR1 SGHTA, CDR2 FQGNSA. The germline V and J ends were trimmed by 5 bases and 1 base, with 12 bases remaining between them. CDR3 length: 15 amino acids. CDR3 sequence (DNA): TGTGCCAGCAGCCAAACAAAGGGGAGCAATCAGCCCCAGCATTTT. Translation gives CASSQTKGSNQPQHF.

This chain connects TRBV7-9 to TRBJ2-7; D unclear. With the DNA end fitting TRBJ2-5 better, the J assignment may be wrong. This CDR3 spans 14 amino acids. Germline values: CDR1 SEHNR, CDR2 FQNEAQ (reference sequence). In DNA, the CDR3 is TGTGCCAGCAGCTTATGGGATCCTAGGGAGACCCAGTACTTC. It is translated as CASSLWDPRETQYF.

The V and J genes are TRBV4-2 and TRBJ2-2, with D possibly TRBD1 on 7 matching bases. The CDR3 contains 16 residues. Germline V gives CDR1 LGHNA, CDR2 YNFKEQ. Trimming pared 3 bases from V and 5 bases from J, leaving 16 bases between. The CDR3 reads CASSQRTGGGTGELFF. The CDR3 nucleotides read TGTGCCAGCAGCCAGAGGACAGGTGGGGGGACCGGGGAGCTGTTTTTT.

This clonotype was detected a few times. The rearrangement uses TRBV20-1 and TRBJ2-3; the match to TRBD2 covers 9 bases. CDR1 is DFQATT, CDR2 SNEGSKA, per germline (reference sequence). V dropped 6 bases and J dropped 6; count of bases not matched to a gene: 10. This CDR3 contains 14 residues. The CDR3 region is CSAAGGGLMDTQYF. CDR3 sequence (DNA): TGCAGTGCAGCGGGGGGCGGTTTGATGGATACGCAGTATTTT.

This clonotype was counted a few times. V gene TRBV4-3 combines with J gene TRBJ1-6; 8 positions agree with TRBD1. V shed 0 bases, J shed 9 bases, and the junction held 4 bases outside the gene matches. Germline CDR1 reads LGHNA; CDR2 reads YSLEER. This CDR3 has 15 residues. The CDR3 coding sequence is TGCGCCAGCAGCCAAGAAGTGACAGGGGTTTCACCCCTCCACTTT. Protein sequence: CASSQEVTGVSPLHF.

This sequence joins TRBV27 and TRBJ2-7, with D possibly matching TRBD1 (6 bases). Trimming pared 4 bases from V and 7 bases from J, leaving 20 bases between. In germline, CDR1 is MNHEY, CDR2 SMNVEV (reference sequence). This CDR3 region has 15 residues. The CDR3 DNA sequence: TGTGCCAGCAGTTATACAGGGTCCTCGTCATGGGAGCAGTACTTC. Translating gives CASSYTGSSSWEQYF.

CDR3 in DNA: TGTGCCAGCAGTTCCCTCACGGACGGGATCTACAACTATGGCTACACCTTC. Its protein is CASSSLTDGIYNYGYTF. The chain couples TRBV27 to TRBJ1-2; D is ambiguous. Between the trimmed V and J ends, which lost 4 bases and 2 bases, there was a span of 20 bases. Germline V gives CDR1 MNHEY, CDR2 SMNVEV (reference sequence). The CDR3 consists of 17 residues.

The chain is built from TRBV27 and TRBJ1-6; D ambiguous. The CDR3 consists of 13 residues. Trimming took 5 bases from V and 7 from J, leaving 9 bases between them. CDR1 and CDR2 (germline): MNHEY, SMNVEV (reference sequence). For the CDR3, the DNA is TGTGCCAGCAGTGCCGCTCGGAATTCACCCCTCCACTTT. This gives the protein CASSAARNSPLHF.

The rearrangement joins TRBV20-1 to TRBJ1-4; D ambiguous. CDR3 size: 15 residues. V was clipped by 7 bases and J by 7 bases, with 22 bases between them. Looked up from germline, CDR1 is DFQATT and CDR2 is SNEGSKA (reference sequence). The CDR3 loop reads CSVSPSDSGREKLFF. The CDR3 nucleotides read TGCAGTGTTAGCCCCTCGGACTCCGGCCGTGAAAAACTGTTTTTT.

The J gene is TRBJ2-3, the V gene TRBV6-2 or TRBV6-3; no firm D call. Germline V gives CDR1 MNHEY, CDR2 SVGEGT. This CDR3 is built from 17 residues. The V and J ends lost 4 bases and 6 bases respectively, with 23 bases between them. The CDR3 spells CASSSRLAGRVVDTQYF. CDR3 bases: TGTGCCAGCAGTTCCAGACTCGCCGGTCGTGTAGTGGATACGCAGTATTTT.

V and J are TRBV12-3 or TRBV12-4 and TRBJ2-6; perhaps TRBD1 as D (5 bases). The CDR3 has 20 amino acids. Between the trimmed V and J ends, which lost 4 bases and 0 bases, there was a span of 22 bases. For the CDR3, the DNA is TGTGCCAGCAGTTCAGCGCTTTTGGTAGATAGGGGCTCTGGGGCCAACGTCCTGACTTTC. This gives the protein CASSSALLVDRGSGANVLTF.